These 21 T cell receptor beta chains came from one sample sequenced in a study of CD8+ T cells in alopecia areata. Treatment indicated: oral pan-JAK inhibitor, 5-10 mg twice daily. The authors extracted RNA and reverse transcribed it into cDNA as the sequencing template. Method: immunoSEQ multiplex PCR; TCRdb's copy keeps in-frame clones and lacks some. Here the sample spans fewer than 250,000 clones, less than 50% being singletons. The source was CD4+ T cells sorted from blood, collected at approximately week 39, from a patient treated with tofacitinib. These receptors all stem from a human donor with alopecia areata.

This sequence joins TRBV15 and TRBJ2-1; 8 nucleotides line up with TRBD2. The germline CDR1 and CDR2 sequences are LNHNV and YYDKDF (reference sequence). The CDR3 contains 20 residues. Trimming cost V 3 bases and J 0 bases; bases outside gene matches: 16. The DNA for the CDR3 is TGTGCCACCAGCAGGAAGGGTGCGGGAGGCCCCTTTAGCTCCTACAATGAGCAGTTCTTC. It translates to CATSRKGAGGPFSSYNEQFF.

This chain uses TRBV7-9 with TRBJ2-5, with D unclear. Trimming shortened V by 6 bases and J by 5 bases, and 10 bases separated the two germline ends. The V gene's germline CDR1 is SEHNR and CDR2 FQNEAQ (reference sequence). CDR3 length equals 12 residues. The CDR3 coding sequence is TGTGCCAGCAGTCACGCAGGCGAGACCCAGTACTTC. Protein: CASSHAGETQYF.

This clone turned up a few times. The same CDR3 can be traced to other DNA sequences in this sample. The V and J genes are TRBV30 and TRBJ2-5; weak D call: TRBD2 (5 bases). The germline V and J ends were trimmed by 0 bases and 5 bases, with 10 bases remaining between them. CDR1 GTSNPN and CDR2 SVGIG come from the germline V gene (reference sequence). This CDR3 spans 13 amino acids. This CDR3 is CAWSVRPGETQYF. Here the CDR3 DNA reads TGTGCCTGGAGTGTACGCCCGGGGGAGACCCAGTACTTC.

The V and J genes are TRBV7-9 and TRBJ2-7; 8 bases map to TRBD1. CDR3 size: 13 residues. The V and J ends lost 5 bases and 6 bases, in that order; junction bases with no gene match: 6. Germline CDR1 and CDR2: SEHNR and FQNEAQ (reference sequence). CDR3 in DNA: TGTGCCAGCAGCGTCGACAGGGGAGGCGAGCAGTACTTC. Protein product: CASSVDRGGEQYF.

This clone has just a few counts. The chain joins TRBV25-1 to TRBJ2-5, with TRBD2 as a possible D gene (5 bases). Germline lookup yields CDR1 MGHDK and CDR2 SYGVNS. Trimming took 3 bases from V and 4 from J, leaving 15 bases between them. The CDR3 has 15 residues. The CDR3 DNA reads TGTGCCAGCAGTGATACGGGCCGCGCGGGAGAGACCCAGTACTTC. It yields the protein CASSDTGRAGETQYF.

This clone was found a few times. The rearrangement links TRBV28 to TRBJ2-1; 11 bases line up with TRBD1. The CDR3 spans 17 residues. CDR1 is MDHEN, CDR2 SYDVKM, per germline. The J segment lost 8 bases and the V segment lost 6 bases, leaving 15 bases of the junction unmatched. The CDR3 reads CASSPGGTGTGGYEQFF. In DNA, the CDR3 is TGTGCCAGCAGCCCCGGGGGAACCGGGACAGGGGGTTATGAGCAGTTCTTC.

This rearrangement joins TRBV19 to TRBJ2-6; D gene unclear. The CDR3 is made up of 13 amino acids. CDR1 and CDR2 (germline): LNHDA, SQIVND (reference sequence). V lost 9 bases and J lost 0, with 6 bases in between. The CDR3 loop is CASLRSGANVLTF. The CDR3 DNA sequence: TGTGCCAGCCTCCGCTCTGGGGCCAACGTCCTGACTTTC.

Details on this clone: A junction end diverges from the germline sequence, so it may reflect a read error. The gene calls are TRBV18 and TRBJ2-5; unclear D gene. There are 12 residues in the CDR3. Germline CDR1 reads KGHSH; CDR2 reads LQKENI. CDR3 DNA: TGTGCCAGTTCACTCCCGTGGGAGACCCAGTACTTC. Translation: CASSLPWETQYF.

This clone has a handful of counts. This chain links TRBV2 with TRBJ1-5; D is undetermined. CDR1 and CDR2 from the germline V gene are SNHLY and FYNNEI. The CDR3 contains 14 residues. Trimming cost V 10 bases and J 0 bases, with 13 bases left between them. CDR3 sequence: CATQSRSSNQPQHF. CDR3 DNA sequence: TGTGCCACCCAGTCGCGAAGTAGCAATCAGCCCCAGCATTTT.

The chain joins TRBV28 to TRBJ2-3; 7 bases are a match to TRBD1. Losses at the gene ends were 7 bases for V and 4 bases for J; bases not matched to a gene: 11. Germline CDR1 MDHEN, CDR2 SYDVKM. The CDR3 is made up of 15 amino acids. The DNA of the CDR3 is TGTGCCAGCACCAACGACGACAGGGTGCCAGATACGCAGTATTTT. It codes for CASTNDDRVPDTQYF.

This chain connects TRBV27 to TRBJ2-2, with D perhaps TRBD2 (6 bases). The V gene lost 7 bases and the J gene lost 5 bases, with 26 bases spanning the gap. This CDR3 has 18 amino acids. Looked up from germline, CDR1 is MNHEY and CDR2 is SMNVEV (reference sequence). The CDR3 DNA reads as TGTGCCAGCATTGGCCTTACAGTGAGTCAGCGGGCTACCGGGGAGCTGTTTTTT. Protein product: CASIGLTVSQRATGELFF.

V and J are TRBV11-2 and TRBJ1-2, with D unresolved. Between the trimmed V and J ends, which lost 5 bases and 0 bases, there was a span of 7 bases. The length of the CDR3 is 13 residues. Germline V gives CDR1 SGHAT, CDR2 FQNNGV. The CDR3 bases are TGTGCCAGCAGCCCCCGGGCTAACTATGGCTACACCTTC. It translates to CASSPRANYGYTF.

In DNA, the CDR3 is TGTGCCAGCAGTTTCGGACAGCGAGAGACCCAGTACTTC. Its translation: CASSFGQRETQYF. The V call is TRBV28, the J call TRBJ2-5; D perhaps matches TRBD1 (6 bases). The V end was cut by 3 bases, the J end by 4 bases, with 9 bases between. CDR1 and CDR2 from the germline V gene are MDHEN and SYDVKM. The CDR3 extends over 13 amino acids.

The rearrangement uses TRBV6-6 and TRBJ2-2; possibly TRBD2 for D (6 bases). Germline V gene sequence: CDR1 MNHNY, CDR2 SVGAGI (reference sequence). CDR3 size: 14 residues. V shed 8 bases and J shed 2 bases, with 12 bases lying between them. CDR3 region: CASLLRENTGELFF. The DNA of the CDR3 is TGTGCCAGCCTCCTGCGGGAAAACACCGGGGAGCTGTTTTTT.

The rearrangement links TRBV30 to TRBJ2-1, with 14 bases aligning to TRBD2. The germline V gene has CDR1 GTSNPN and CDR2 SVGIG (reference sequence). This CDR3 is built from 15 residues. V trimming: 1 base; J trimming: 15 bases; junction bases outside the gene matches: 11. The CDR3 protein is CAWSDRGLAGVAAFF. CDR3 coding DNA: TGTGCCTGGAGTGACAGGGGACTAGCGGGAGTGGCCGCGTTCTTC.

V and J are TRBV5-1 and TRBJ2-1; perhaps TRBD1 as D (6 bases). V was clipped by 4 bases and J by 2 bases, with 19 bases between them. The CDR3 sequence is 17 residues long. Germline loops: CDR1 SGHRS, CDR2 YFSETQ. As DNA, the CDR3 is TGCGCCAGCAGCGGCGATACAGGGAGACGCACCTACAATGAGCAGTTCTTC. It specifies CASSGDTGRRTYNEQFF.

Details on this clone: Distinct nucleotide sequences in the sample also encode this CDR3. V is TRBV29-1 and J is TRBJ1-2, with 8 bases aligning to TRBD1. The CDR3 covers 12 residues. V trimming: 6 bases; J trimming: 5 bases; junction bases outside the gene matches: 5. Germline V gene data show CDR1 as SQVTM and CDR2 as ANQGSEA. In nucleotides, the CDR3 is TGCAGCGTCGACAGGGGAGGGTATGGCTACACCTTC. It yields the protein CSVDRGGYGYTF.

A few counts support this clone. The chain couples TRBV4-3 to TRBJ2-5, with 9 bases that match TRBD1. Germline V gene lookup returns CDR1 LGHNA and CDR2 YSLEER. V dropped 4 bases and J dropped 4; count of bases not matched to a gene: 10. The CDR3 has 16 residues. CDR3 sequence: CASSLRWDRESETQYF. The CDR3 DNA sequence: TGCGCCAGCAGCCTTAGGTGGGACAGGGAGTCAGAGACCCAGTACTTC.

This clone was seen only a few times. Other nucleotide sequences in the sample specify the same CDR3. The chain uses TRBV5-1 and TRBJ2-5; D not resolved. The CDR3 is made up of 14 amino acids. The germline V and J ends were trimmed by 0 bases and 1 base, with 7 bases remaining between them. Per the germline V gene, CDR1 is SGHRS and CDR2 is YFSETQ. CDR3 sequence: CASSLGGPQETQYF. DNA for the CDR3: TGCGCCAGCAGCTTGGGTGGGCCCCAAGAGACCCAGTACTTC.

The chain recombines TRBV4-1 with TRBJ1-4, with 8 bases identical to TRBD1. Looked up from germline, CDR1 is MGHRA and CDR2 is YSYEKL. V was clipped by 0 bases and J by 8 bases; unmatched bases: 11. The CDR3 has 17 amino acids. The CDR3 coding sequence is TGCGCCAGCAGCCAAGATGAACAGGGGGTTATGGAGGAAAAACTGTTTTTT. Translation: CASSQDEQGVMEEKLFF.

This chain connects TRBV5-1 to TRBJ1-2, with a possible D match to TRBD1 (5 bases). With 4 bases removed from V and 6 bases from J, the gap between germline ends came to 13 bases. CDR1 SGHRS and CDR2 YFSETQ come from the germline V gene. This CDR3 comprises 13 residues. CDR3 in amino acids: CASSAFQGNGYTF. The CDR3, as DNA: TGCGCCAGCAGCGCCTTCCAGGGTAATGGCTACACCTTC.